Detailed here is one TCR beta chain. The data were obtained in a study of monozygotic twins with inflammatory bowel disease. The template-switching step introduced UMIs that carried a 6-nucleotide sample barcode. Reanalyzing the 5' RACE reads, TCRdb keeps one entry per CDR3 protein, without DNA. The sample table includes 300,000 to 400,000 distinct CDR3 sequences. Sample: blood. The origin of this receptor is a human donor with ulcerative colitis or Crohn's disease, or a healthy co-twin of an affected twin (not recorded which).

The chain's CDR3 is CASSEDLRQAHTNTEAFF. The V and J genes are TRBV6-1 and TRBJ1-1. From germline, CDR1 is MNHNS and CDR2 SASEGT. The CDR3 is 18 residues long.